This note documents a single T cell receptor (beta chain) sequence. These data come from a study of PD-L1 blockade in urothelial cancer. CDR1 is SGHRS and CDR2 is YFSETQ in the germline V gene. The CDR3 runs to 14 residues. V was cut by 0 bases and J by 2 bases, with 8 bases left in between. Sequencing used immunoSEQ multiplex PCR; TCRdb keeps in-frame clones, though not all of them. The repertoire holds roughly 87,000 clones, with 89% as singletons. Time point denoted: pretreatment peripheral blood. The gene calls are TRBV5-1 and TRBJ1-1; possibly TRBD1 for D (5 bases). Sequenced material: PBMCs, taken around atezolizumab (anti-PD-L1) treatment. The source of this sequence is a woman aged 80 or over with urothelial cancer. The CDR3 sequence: CASSLAWTNTEAFF. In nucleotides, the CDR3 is TGCGCCAGCAGCTTGGCGTGGACAAACACTGAAGCTTTCTTT.